These 28 T cell receptor beta chains were all obtained from the same sample, sequenced in a study of OX40 agonist ivuxolimab in advanced cancers. Receptor libraries were prepared by the immunoSEQ multiplex PCR assay. The source is immuneACCESS, and TCRdb retained only in-frame sequences with V and J called. Part of the clones is not carried over; for the studies checked, unresolved V genes explain less than half of this, and the remainder is unexplained. For this sample the table gives about 73,000 clones, of which 90% were detected only once. The top ten constitute roughly 0.51% of the sample. Here the sequenced sample was CD4+ or CD8+ T cells sorted from blood, taken in a trial of the OX40 agonist ivuxolimab. These receptors were obtained from an adult with an advanced solid tumor such as melanoma, head and neck, liver or kidney cancer.

This clone appeared a few times. The chain combines TRBV21-1 with TRBJ1-1; TRBD1 was called by the table and not checked on the DNA. TRBV21-1 is classified as a pseudogene. This CDR3 is built from 14 residues. In DNA, the CDR3 is TGTGCCAGCAGCAAAGCGACAGGGAACACTGAAGCTTTCTTT. It translates to CASSKATGNTEAFF.

This sequence joins TRBV28 and TRBJ2-7; D possibly matches TRBD1 or TRBD2 (5 bases each). Deletions cut 4 bases from V and 3 bases from J, with 10 bases between. The CDR3 has 13 residues. Germline CDR1 MDHEN, CDR2 SYDVKM. CDR3 sequence (DNA): TGTGCCAGCAGTTCGCCGGGGCACTACGAGCAGTACTTC. Its protein is CASSSPGHYEQYF.

This chain joins TRBV20-1 and TRBJ2-3; D ambiguous. Looked up from germline, CDR1 is DFQATT and CDR2 is SNEGSKA (reference sequence). The CDR3 length is 9 residues. V lost 4 bases and J lost 9, with 5 bases in between. The CDR3 protein is CSATPTQYF. CDR3 in DNA: TGCAGTGCTACCCCCACGCAGTATTTT.

The rearrangement uses TRBV5-4 and TRBJ1-2, with 7 bases fitting TRBD1. The CDR3 is 14 amino acids. The V gene's germline CDR1 is SGHNT and CDR2 YYREEE (reference sequence). With 5 bases clipped from V and 5 bases from J, the junction kept 9 bases outside the gene matches. The CDR3 DNA reads as TGTGCCAGCAGTTTCAGGACAGGAGATTATGGCTACACCTTC. Translation: CASSFRTGDYGYTF.

The chain combines TRBV5-1 with TRBJ2-7; D gene unclear. The CDR3 is made up of 14 amino acids. Between the trimmed V and J ends, which lost 0 bases and 2 bases, there was a span of 9 bases. Germline assignment: CDR1 SGHRS and CDR2 YFSETQ. CDR3 in amino acids: CASSLVGNTYEQYF. DNA of the CDR3: TGCGCCAGCAGCTTGGTTGGGAATACCTACGAGCAGTACTTC.

This chain links TRBV6-5 with TRBJ2-5; 7 positions match TRBD1. Germline CDR1 reads MNHEY; CDR2 reads SVGAGI. The length of the CDR3 is 15 residues. V lost 0 bases and J lost 5; bases outside the gene matches: 6. Here the CDR3 reads CASSYSTGAEETQYF. The CDR3, as DNA: TGTGCCAGCAGTTACTCCACAGGGGCGGAGGAGACCCAGTACTTC.

V usage is TRBV29-1 and J usage is TRBJ2-3; 12 bases line up with TRBD2. Per germline, CDR1 SQVTM and CDR2 ANQGSEA. Losses at the gene ends were 7 bases for V and 4 bases for J; bases not matched to a gene: 6. CDR3 length equals 14 residues. CDR3 nucleotide sequence: TGCAGCGCTCTACTAGCGGGGGGACCAGATACGCAGTATTTT. It encodes CSALLAGGPDTQYF.

The chain combines TRBV2 with TRBJ1-1, with 9 bases identical to TRBD1. Looked up from germline, CDR1 is SNHLY and CDR2 is FYNNEI. Germline trimming cut 5 bases from V and 5 bases from J; bases unmatched to any gene: 9. CDR3 length: 15 amino acids. The CDR3 nucleotides read TGTGCCAGCAGTTTACTACAGGGGGCTGGGACTGAAGCTTTCTTT. Protein sequence: CASSLLQGAGTEAFF.

The chain recombines TRBV10-3 with TRBJ2-7, with no clear D. V lost 0 bases and J 2 bases, leaving 8 bases between the germline ends. Germline lookup yields CDR1 ENHRY and CDR2 SYGVKD. The CDR3 covers 14 residues. The CDR3 here is CAISESRQTYEQYF. The CDR3 region has the DNA TGTGCCATCAGTGAGTCTCGGCAGACCTACGAGCAGTACTTC.

This chain uses TRBV28 with TRBJ2-1, with 9 positions matching TRBD2. The CDR3 spans 15 residues. Germline V lookup: CDR1 MDHEN, CDR2 SYDVKM. Trimming at V came to 4 bases and at J to 7 bases, leaving 8 bases not matched to a gene. CDR3 coding DNA: TGTGCCAGCAGTTCACATAGCGGGAGAAGGAATGAGCAGTTCTTC. Encoded protein: CASSSHSGRRNEQFF.

The rearrangement joins TRBV5-1 to TRBJ2-1; 12 nucleotides agree with TRBD2. CDR1 and CDR2 (germline): SGHRS, YFSETQ. Trimming removed 3 bases from V and 9 bases from J; junction bases left unmatched: 4. The CDR3 has 14 amino acids. CDR3 protein: CASSWLAGGSEQFF. CDR3 nucleotides: TGCGCCAGCAGCTGGCTAGCGGGAGGGAGTGAGCAGTTCTTC. Based on the CDR3 plus reference TRBV5-1 and TRBJ2-1, the full variable domain is KAGVTQTPRYLIKTRGQQVTLSCSPISGHRSVSWYQQTPGQGLQFLFEYFSETQRNKGNFPGRFSGRQFSNSRSEMNVSTLELGDSALYLCASSWLAGGSEQFFGPGTRLTVL.

The V call is TRBV28, the J call TRBJ2-7, with 7 bases matching TRBD2. This CDR3 has 13 residues. Germline loops: CDR1 MDHEN, CDR2 SYDVKM. Unmatched junction bases numbered 9, after V lost 8 bases and J lost 5 bases. The CDR3 DNA follows: TGTGCCAGCGGGGGGGAGCAGCTGGACGAGCAGTACTTC. Residues: CASGGEQLDEQYF.

V usage is TRBV4-1 and J usage is TRBJ1-1; the D gene is possibly TRBD1 (6 bases). In germline, CDR1 is MGHRA, CDR2 YSYEKL. The V end was cut by 3 bases, the J end by 6 bases, with 17 bases between. CDR3 length: 15 amino acids. The CDR3 sequence is CASSHPGQRVPEAFF. The CDR3 nucleotides read TGCGCCAGCAGCCACCCGGGACAAAGGGTCCCTGAAGCTTTCTTT.

The rearrangement joins TRBV5-1 to TRBJ2-1; D may be TRBD1 or TRBD2 (5 bases each). V was cut by 2 bases and J by 7 bases, with 13 bases left in between. CDR1 and CDR2 (germline): SGHRS, YFSETQ. This CDR3 comprises 14 residues. CDR3 loop: CASSFRDLYNEQFF. CDR3 DNA: TGCGCCAGCAGCTTCCGGGACCTTTATAATGAGCAGTTCTTC.

This clone appeared a single time. The V and J genes are TRBV18 and TRBJ1-2, with a possible D match to TRBD1 (5 bases). Trimming stripped 1 base from V and 3 bases from J, with 12 bases between. Per germline, CDR1 KGHSH and CDR2 LQKENI. This CDR3 comprises 15 residues. CDR3 nucleotide sequence: TGTGCCAGCTCACCACAGGGACTGAAACACTATGGCTACACCTTC. Translation: CASSPQGLKHYGYTF.

The chain recombines TRBV5-1 with TRBJ2-5; D may be TRBD1 (6 bases). The ends were cut back, 0 bases at V and 4 bases at J, with 10 bases in the middle. Germline V gene data show CDR1 as SGHRS and CDR2 as YFSETQ. This CDR3 comprises 14 residues. This chain's CDR3 is CASSLGSGVETQYF. The CDR3 DNA sequence: TGCGCCAGCAGCTTGGGGTCAGGGGTAGAGACCCAGTACTTC.

The chain employs TRBV6-6 and TRBJ1-4; D gene uncertain. Germline CDR1 is MNHNY and CDR2 is SVGAGI (reference sequence). This CDR3 comprises 13 residues. The V end lost 0 bases, the J end lost 8 bases, and 7 bases lay between the germline ends. The CDR3 coding sequence is TGTGCCAGCAGTTACTCGCGTGGGGAAAAACTGTTTTTT. This encodes CASSYSRGEKLFF.

The rearrangement uses TRBV5-6 and TRBJ2-7; D not resolved. Germline CDR1 reads SGHDT; CDR2 reads YYEEEE. Trimming shortened V by 4 bases and J by 6 bases, and 17 bases separated the two germline ends. CDR3 length equals 14 residues. The CDR3 region is CASSGEDLTGEQYF. CDR3 nucleotide sequence: TGTGCCAGCAGCGGAGAGGATCTAACGGGCGAGCAGTACTTC. The full variable domain, completed using reference TRBV5-6 and TRBJ2-7, is DAGVTQSPTHLIKTRGQQVTLRCSPKSGHDTVSWYQQALGQGPQFIFQYYEEEERQRGNFPDRFSGHQFPNYSSELNVNALLLGDSALYLCASSGEDLTGEQYFGPGTRLTVT.

V and J are TRBV21-1 and TRBJ2-1; TRBD2 is taken as the D call from the table, unchecked against the DNA. TRBV21-1 constitutes a pseudogene. CDR3 length: 17 amino acids. The CDR3 nucleotides read TGTGCCAGCAGCAAACTGGGGCGGGAGGGGTATGGAAATGAGCAGTTCTTC. Encoded protein: CASSKLGREGYGNEQFF.

The rearrangement uses TRBV27 and TRBJ1-2; possible D gene TRBD1, 6 bases. CDR1 and CDR2 from the germline V gene are MNHEY and SMNVEV (reference sequence). The V end lost 10 bases, the J end lost 5 bases, and 14 bases lay between the germline ends. The CDR3 totals 12 residues. In nucleotides, the CDR3 is TGTGCCACAGGGGATCCCCTTTATGGCTACACCTTC. Translating it yields CATGDPLYGYTF.

The chain combines TRBV15 with TRBJ2-3; D is perhaps TRBD2 (5 bases). The CDR3 is made up of 12 amino acids. The germline V gene has CDR1 LNHNV and CDR2 YYDKDF (reference sequence). Deletions cut 5 bases from V and 14 bases from J, with 17 bases between. The CDR3 here is CATSEAAGTRYF. The CDR3, as DNA: TGTGCCACCAGCGAGGCGGCGGGTACACGGTATTTT.

This chain joins TRBV5-1 and TRBJ2-7; 10 positions agree with TRBD2. Germline assignment: CDR1 SGHRS and CDR2 YFSETQ. The ends lost 0 bases at V and 3 bases at J; junction bases unmatched: 6. The CDR3 totals 16 residues. In DNA form, the CDR3 reads TGCGCCAGCAGCTTGGCCTCCCGACTAGCGGGCTACGAGCAGTACTTC. This codes for CASSLASRLAGYEQYF. Based on the CDR3 plus reference TRBV5-1 and TRBJ2-7, the full variable domain is KAGVTQTPRYLIKTRGQQVTLSCSPISGHRSVSWYQQTPGQGLQFLFEYFSETQRNKGNFPGRFSGRQFSNSRSEMNVSTLELGDSALYLCASSLASRLAGYEQYFGPGTRLTVT.

This sequence joins TRBV29-1 and TRBJ1-1, with 11 bases lining up with TRBD1. Germline V CDR1 and CDR2: SQVTM, ANQGSEA. After removal of 7 bases from V and 3 bases from J, the junction contained 4 bases not matched to a gene. The CDR3 loop spans 13 amino acids. The DNA for the CDR3 is TGCAGCGCCGGGGACAGGGGGTACACTGAAGCTTTCTTT. Residues: CSAGDRGYTEAFF.

The rearrangement uses TRBV6-6 and TRBJ2-3; TRBD2 matches at 7 bases. The CDR3 is made up of 12 amino acids. Germline V CDR1 and CDR2: MNHNY, SVGAGI (reference sequence). The ends lost 8 bases at V and 7 bases at J; junction bases unmatched: 6. CDR3 sequence reads: CASYASGNTQYF. Written as DNA, the CDR3 is TGTGCCAGCTATGCGAGCGGGAATACGCAGTATTTT.

V usage is TRBV5-6 and J usage is TRBJ2-7; 10 bases map to TRBD2. The CDR3 extends over 15 amino acids. The trim removed 3 bases at V and 9 bases at J, leaving 12 bases unmatched. CDR1 is SGHDT, CDR2 YYEEEE, per germline. CDR3 DNA: TGTGCCAGCAGCTGGACCGGGACTAGCGAATTTGCGCAGTACTTC. The encoded protein is CASSWTGTSEFAQYF.

The V gene is TRBV15, the J gene TRBJ2-1; D tentatively reads TRBD1 or TRBD2 (5 bases each). The CDR3 loop spans 13 amino acids. The V end lost 3 bases, the J end lost 5 bases, and 8 bases lay between the germline ends. Germline V gene sequence: CDR1 LNHNV, CDR2 YYDKDF (reference sequence). The CDR3 is CATSRGPDNEQFF. The CDR3 coding sequence is TGTGCCACCAGCAGGGGACCGGACAATGAGCAGTTCTTC.

This chain connects TRBV29-1 to TRBJ2-7; the match to TRBD2 covers 7 bases. Germline lookup yields CDR1 SQVTM and CDR2 ANQGSEA. This CDR3 has 13 amino acids. The J segment lost 2 bases and the V segment lost 4 bases, leaving 5 bases of the junction unmatched. CDR3 sequence reads: CSVGGAGAYEQYF. The DNA of the CDR3 is TGCAGCGTTGGTGGCGCGGGAGCCTACGAGCAGTACTTC.

The V and J genes are TRBV5-5 and TRBJ2-3, with 8 bases lining up with TRBD1. With 0 bases clipped from V and 1 base from J, the junction kept 10 bases outside the gene matches. The CDR3 consists of 18 residues. Germline-derived CDR1 and CDR2 are SGHKS and YYEKEE (reference sequence). The CDR3 region is CASSLGSHGQGGTDTQYF. The CDR3 nucleotides read TGTGCCAGCAGCTTGGGGTCACATGGACAGGGAGGCACAGATACGCAGTATTTT. The entire variable domain, with the rest obtained from reference TRBV5-5 and TRBJ2-3, is as follows: DAGVTQSPTHLIKTRGQQVTLRCSPISGHKSVSWYQQVLGQGPQFIFQYYEKEERGRGNFPDRFSARQFPNYSSELNVNALLLGDSALYLCASSLGSHGQGGTDTQYFGPGTRLTVL.